This TCR beta chain was captured in a study of blood T cell repertoires in COVID-19. Study-wide context: Acute-phase and convalescent COVID-19 samples originated in the United States, Italy and Spain.

TCRdb keeps only in-frame clones here, not all; method: immunoSEQ multiplex PCR. The data contain about 140,000 clones, over 75% of them singletons. CDR3 length: 15 residues. V shed 0 bases and J shed 1 base, with 9 bases lying between them. The germline gives CDR1 ENHRY, CDR2 SYGVKD. The sequence was collected from a woman aged 45 to 65 who had recovered from COVID-19. Sequenced input: PBMCs or T cells enriched from blood (not recorded which). The chain employs TRBV10-3 and TRBJ1-2, with D unclear. CDR3 nucleotides: TGTGCCATCAGTGAGTCGACTCGGGGTAACTATGGCTACACCTTC. This translates into CAISESTRGNYGYTF.